These 27 T cell receptor beta chains originate from one sample sequenced in a study of blood T cell repertoires in COVID-19. TCRdb's table, derived via immunoSEQ multiplex PCR, lists solely in-frame clones and lacks some. The sample holds about 260,000 clones; less than 90% are singletons and the top ten take about an eighth. Sequencing used peripheral blood. The source is a human donor in a cohort sampled during active COVID-19.

V gene TRBV4-3 combines with J gene TRBJ2-7; 9 nucleotides line up with TRBD2. V shed 3 bases and J 6 bases; nucleotides not matched to a gene: 12. Germline CDR1 LGHNA, CDR2 YSLEER. This CDR3 comprises 16 residues. In nucleotides, the CDR3 is TGCGCCAGCAGCCACACCCTTAGCGGGAGACCGTCCGAGCAGTACTTC. Translating gives CASSHTLSGRPSEQYF.

The chain joins TRBV3-1 (or the pseudogene TRBV3-2) to TRBJ2-1; TRBD1 agrees at 7 bases. This CDR3 region has 16 residues. Germline CDR1 is LGHDT and CDR2 is YNNKEL (reference sequence). V lost 1 base to trimming and J lost 7 bases; unmatched junction nucleotides: 10. The CDR3 bases are TGTGCCAGCAGCCAAGGGGGGCACAGGGGAGTGAATGAGCAGTTCTTC. This encodes CASSQGGHRGVNEQFF.

V and J are TRBV28 and TRBJ2-1, with D perhaps matching TRBD1 (6 bases). The V and J ends lost 2 bases and 5 bases respectively, with 10 bases between them. The CDR3 is 14 residues long. Germline assignment: CDR1 MDHEN and CDR2 SYDVKM. CDR3 DNA sequence: TGTGCCAGCAGTTTAAGAGGGGGTAACAATGAGCAGTTCTTC. Residues: CASSLRGGNNEQFF.

The chain uses TRBV28 and TRBJ2-1, with 9 positions matching TRBD2. Germline values: CDR1 MDHEN, CDR2 SYDVKM. The CDR3 spans 13 residues. V shed 10 bases and J 7 bases; nucleotides not matched to a gene: 8. The CDR3 region has the DNA TGTGCCACCCTCCTAGCGGGAAGAAATGAGCAGTTCTTC. This sequence encodes CATLLAGRNEQFF.

The chain joins TRBV18 to TRBJ2-6; TRBD1 is a possible D gene (5 bases). The length of the CDR3 is 16 residues. V lost 6 bases, J lost 0 bases, and 12 bases lay in between. Per germline, CDR1 KGHSH and CDR2 LQKENI. The CDR3 spells CASSKDTYSGANVLTF. DNA for the CDR3: TGTGCCAGCTCGAAGGACACATACTCTGGGGCCAACGTCCTGACTTTC.

This clone was found a few times. This rearrangement joins TRBV7-8 to TRBJ1-1; 10 positions match TRBD1. There are 16 residues in the CDR3. The V segment lost 1 base and the J segment 4 bases; nucleotides outside the gene matches: 6. Germline V gives CDR1 SGHVS, CDR2 FQNEAQ. The CDR3 DNA reads TGTGCCAGCAGCTTAGGGACAGGGGGTTCCGGCACTGAAGCTTTCTTT. Translating gives CASSLGTGGSGTEAFF.

CDR3 amino acids: CASSLNSGGDNEQFF. CDR3 nucleotides: TGTGCCAGCAGCTTAAACAGCGGGGGAGACAATGAGCAGTTCTTC. The chain joins TRBV7-3 to TRBJ2-1; TRBD2 agrees at 8 bases. Germline lookup yields CDR1 SGHTA and CDR2 FQGTGA. V lost 1 base to trimming and J lost 5 bases; unmatched junction nucleotides: 4. The CDR3 is made up of 15 amino acids.

This sequence joins TRBV19 and TRBJ2-7, with 10 bases matching TRBD2. J lost 7 bases, V lost 5 bases, and 20 bases had no gene match. This CDR3 spans 18 amino acids. Germline values: CDR1 LNHDA, CDR2 SQIVND (reference sequence). The DNA of the CDR3 is TGTGCCAGTAGTCAACGGCTAGCGGGAGCGCAGAATTATGAAGAGCAGTACTTC. This sequence encodes CASSQRLAGAQNYEEQYF.

The V call is TRBV7-9, the J call TRBJ2-2; 9 positions match TRBD2. Germline trimming cut 2 bases from V and 5 bases from J; bases unmatched to any gene: 3. The CDR3 is 15 residues long. The germline gives CDR1 SEHNR, CDR2 FQNEAQ (reference sequence). In nucleotides, the CDR3 is TGTGCCAGCAGCTTACAGAGCGGGAGGACCGGGGAGCTGTTTTTT. Translated, it gives CASSLQSGRTGELFF.

V gene TRBV19 combines with J gene TRBJ1-5, with D perhaps TRBD1 (6 bases). V lost 5 bases and J lost 6, with 17 bases in between. The CDR3 contains 15 residues. The V gene's germline CDR1 is LNHDA and CDR2 SQIVND (reference sequence). The CDR3 DNA follows: TGTGCCAGTAGTGTGACAGGCCAATGGGGTCAGCCCCAGCATTTT. Protein: CASSVTGQWGQPQHF.

The V gene is TRBV15, the J gene TRBJ2-1; 9 bases are a match to TRBD2. J lost 6 bases, V lost 10 bases, and 13 bases had no gene match. This CDR3 is built from 15 residues. CDR1 is LNHNV, CDR2 YYDKDF, per germline (reference sequence). The CDR3, as DNA: TGTGCCAGTAGGCGCGCGGGAGGGCCTGGCAATGAGCAGTTCTTC. Translation gives CASRRAGGPGNEQFF.

The chain employs TRBV28 and TRBJ1-1; no firm D call. Germline lookup yields CDR1 MDHEN and CDR2 SYDVKM. Trimming removed 6 bases at V and 8 bases at J, with 10 bases between. The CDR3 is 11 amino acids. DNA of the CDR3: TGTGCCAGCAGCCAGAGACTGGAAGCTTTCTTT. This gives the protein CASSQRLEAFF.

DNA of the CDR3: TGTGCCAGCCTTAAAAGGGGTAGGACAGATACGCAGTATTTT. Residues: CASLKRGRTDTQYF. This chain connects TRBV6-5 to TRBJ2-3; D might be TRBD1 (5 bases). Germline V gene data show CDR1 as MNHEY and CDR2 as SVGAGI. The CDR3 runs to 14 residues. V lost 8 bases, J lost 3 bases, and 15 bases lay in between.

The rearrangement uses TRBV11-3 and TRBJ2-5; 7 bases agree with TRBD1. Germline CDR1 is SGHNT and CDR2 is YENEEA. With 1 base clipped from V and 4 bases from J, the junction kept 6 bases outside the gene matches. CDR3 length: 15 amino acids. Here the CDR3 DNA reads TGTGCCAGCAGCTTAGGAACAGGGGTCGGAGAGACCCAGTACTTC. Protein product: CASSLGTGVGETQYF.

J is TRBJ2-2 and V is TRBV3-1 (or the pseudogene TRBV3-2); the D is unclear. Trimming stripped 0 bases from V and 3 bases from J, with 14 bases between. This CDR3 has 17 residues. Germline CDR1 LGHDT, CDR2 YNNKEL (reference sequence). CDR3 DNA sequence: TGTGCCAGCAGCCAAGATTTGAGGAAGAAGGACACCGGGGAGCTGTTTTTT. This codes for CASSQDLRKKDTGELFF.

The chain carries TRBV9 and TRBJ2-1; 7 nucleotides agree with TRBD2. V lost 3 bases to trimming and J lost 0 bases; unmatched junction nucleotides: 6. The CDR3 contains 16 residues. Germline V gene data show CDR1 as SGDLS and CDR2 as YYNGEE. The chain's CDR3 is CASSGLAASSYNEQFF. The CDR3 DNA is TGTGCCAGCAGCGGCCTAGCGGCGAGCTCCTACAATGAGCAGTTCTTC.

This rearrangement joins TRBV6-2 or TRBV6-3 to TRBJ2-7, with 10 nucleotides matching TRBD2. The junction had 11 bases not matched to a gene; V was cut back by 0 bases and J by 0 bases. Germline loops: CDR1 MNHEY, CDR2 SVGEGT. The CDR3 length is 19 residues. The CDR3 DNA reads as TGTGCCAGCAGTTACTCGCCCCGCCGGACTAGCGGAAGCTCCTACGAGCAGTACTTC. Translation: CASSYSPRRTSGSSYEQYF.

This chain links TRBV7-9 with TRBJ2-3; 12 bases align to TRBD2. The CDR3 is 15 amino acids. The junction had 4 bases not matched to a gene; V was cut back by 6 bases and J by 3 bases. Germline V gene data show CDR1 as SEHNR and CDR2 as FQNEAQ (reference sequence). The CDR3 DNA reads as TGTGCCAGCAGATACGGGACTAGCGGGACAGATACGCAGTATTTT. Its translation: CASRYGTSGTDTQYF.

This clone occurred a few times. The chain is built from TRBV4-2 and TRBJ2-3; the D gene is possibly TRBD2 (6 bases). The CDR3 contains 14 residues. Trimming took off 4 bases at V and 2 bases at J, with 10 bases between the two ends. Per the germline V gene, CDR1 is LGHNA and CDR2 is YNFKEQ. CDR3 nucleotide sequence: TGTGCCAGCAGCCTAGCGGACTTCACAGATACGCAGTATTTT. Translation: CASSLADFTDTQYF.

V and J are TRBV6-5 and TRBJ1-1; a possible D gene is TRBD1 (5 bases). The germline V and J ends were trimmed by 4 bases and 2 bases, with 17 bases remaining between them. The CDR3 is 16 residues long. Germline V gives CDR1 MNHEY, CDR2 SVGAGI. As DNA, the CDR3 is TGTGCCAGCAGTTTTTCCTTCTCAGGGATAAACACTGAAGCTTTCTTT. Protein: CASSFSFSGINTEAFF.

The gene calls are TRBV9 and TRBJ2-2; no clear D. The V end was cut by 4 bases, the J end by 0 bases, with 10 bases between. Germline-derived CDR1 and CDR2 are SGDLS and YYNGEE. The CDR3 runs 15 residues. The CDR3 loop reads CASSQSTTNTGELFF. CDR3 sequence (DNA): TGTGCCAGCAGCCAATCGACAACGAACACCGGGGAGCTGTTTTTT.

The rearrangement links TRBV28 to TRBJ2-7, with 11 bases fitting TRBD2. Germline CDR1 reads MDHEN; CDR2 reads SYDVKM. This CDR3 spans 16 amino acids. V gave up 3 bases and J gave up 1 base; unmatched junction bases: 5. CDR3 coding DNA: TGTGCCAGCAGTTTGATTAGCGGGAGGGAGTCCTACGAGCAGTACTTC. Its protein is CASSLISGRESYEQYF.

The chain links TRBV2 to TRBJ2-5; no reliable D call. The V gene's germline CDR1 is SNHLY and CDR2 FYNNEI. V lost 4 bases to trimming and J lost 4 bases, with 7 bases between them. This CDR3 has 12 amino acids. Written as DNA, the CDR3 is TGTGCCAGCAGTGCGGGTCCAGAGACCCAGTACTTC. Translated: CASSAGPETQYF. The variable domain in full, completed from reference TRBV2 and TRBJ2-5, reads EPEVTQTPSHQVTQMGQEVILRCVPISNHLYFYWYRQILGQKVEFLVSFYNNEISEKSEIFDDQFSVERPDGSNFTLKIRSTKLEDSAMYFCASSAGPETQYFGPGTRLLVL.

This rearrangement joins TRBV2 to TRBJ2-7; 11 bases are shared with TRBD1. Germline values: CDR1 SNHLY, CDR2 FYNNEI. J lost 4 bases, V lost 6 bases, and 5 bases had no gene match. The CDR3 totals 14 residues. The CDR3 nucleotides are TGTGCCAGCAGCGGACAGGGGGCGAATTACGAGCAGTACTTC. Protein: CASSGQGANYEQYF.

CDR3 region: CAWSVRAGVRSTYEQYF. The CDR3 DNA reads as TGTGCCTGGAGTGTACGGGCGGGAGTCCGATCAACCTACGAGCAGTACTTC. V is TRBV30 and J is TRBJ2-7, with 7 positions matching TRBD2. Germline values: CDR1 GTSNPN, CDR2 SVGIG (reference sequence). V gave up 0 bases and J gave up 2 bases; unmatched junction bases: 13. The length of the CDR3 is 17 residues.

A word on this clone: Other nucleotide sequences in the sample specify the same CDR3. The chain links TRBV7-2 to TRBJ2-6; possibly TRBD2 for D (5 bases). The germline CDR1 and CDR2 sequences are SGHTA and FQGNSA. Trimming left V 4 bases short and J 2 bases short, with 9 bases between. The length of the CDR3 is 15 residues. The DNA of the CDR3 is TGTGCCAGCAGCTCACAGAGGGCTGGGGCCAACGTCCTGACTTTC. This encodes CASSSQRAGANVLTF.

CDR3 nucleotide sequence: TGTGCCAGCAGCGTAGACAGGGACGGGGGAAACACCATATATTTT. It is translated as CASSVDRDGGNTIYF. The rearrangement links TRBV9 to TRBJ1-3; D might be TRBD1 (6 bases). Trimming took 0 bases from V and 4 from J, leaving 11 bases between them. The germline gives CDR1 SGDLS, CDR2 YYNGEE. The CDR3 is 15 amino acids.